This T cell receptor (beta chain) was documented in a study of regulatory T cells in long-lasting Graves disease. Study-wide context: Freshly diagnosed Graves' patients had used antithyroid drugs for under 3 months.

The CDR3 is 14 residues long. Trimming pared 5 bases from V and 4 bases from J, leaving 14 bases between. CDR1 MNHNS and CDR2 SASEGT come from the germline V gene. Stated time point: newly diagnosed GD, antithyroid drugs for less than 3 months. Preparation of the TCR library used RNA extracted from PBMCs. This clonotype was recorded many times. Its target is not known. Researchers made TCR beta libraries by using iRepertoire HTBI primers and running Arm-PCR on CDR3 regions. TCRdb re-called the multiplex PCR reads through MiXCR, storing one row per CDR3 protein. The sample yields about 440,000 distinct CDR3 sequences, roughly 17% seen once. Study results and caveats: Patients with persistent Graves' had lower TCR diversity than newly diagnosed patients.

These data are also associated with another study on T cells in Graves' hyperthyroidism and ophthalmopathy.

This TCR came from a woman aged 18-35 years with Graves disease. The chain joins TRBV6-1 to TRBJ1-1; no firm D call. Sequencing used peripheral blood mononuclear cells (PBMCs), obtained at new diagnosis, from a patient treated with antithyroid drugs. The CDR3 region is CASSPGYSVTEAFF. CDR3 sequence (DNA): TGTGCCAGCAGTCCGGGATACTCCGTCACTGAAGCTTTCTTT.